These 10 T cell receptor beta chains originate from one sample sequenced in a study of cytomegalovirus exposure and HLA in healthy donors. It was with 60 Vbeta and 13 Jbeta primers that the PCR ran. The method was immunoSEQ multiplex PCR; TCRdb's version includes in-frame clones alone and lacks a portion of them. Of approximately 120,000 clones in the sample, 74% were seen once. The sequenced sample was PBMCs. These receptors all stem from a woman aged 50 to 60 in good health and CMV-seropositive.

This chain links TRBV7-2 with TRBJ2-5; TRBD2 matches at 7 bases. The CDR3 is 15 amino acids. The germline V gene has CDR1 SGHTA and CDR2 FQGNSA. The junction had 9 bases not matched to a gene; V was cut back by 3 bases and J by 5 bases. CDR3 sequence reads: CASSFMGGGRETQYF. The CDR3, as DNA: TGTGCCAGCAGCTTCATGGGCGGGGGAAGGGAGACCCAGTACTTC.

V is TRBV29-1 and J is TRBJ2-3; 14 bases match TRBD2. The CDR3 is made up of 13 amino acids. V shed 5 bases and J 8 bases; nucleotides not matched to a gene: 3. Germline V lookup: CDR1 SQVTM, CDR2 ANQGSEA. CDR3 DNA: TGCAGCGTTACCGGGACTAGCGGGGGTACGCAGTATTTT. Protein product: CSVTGTSGGTQYF.

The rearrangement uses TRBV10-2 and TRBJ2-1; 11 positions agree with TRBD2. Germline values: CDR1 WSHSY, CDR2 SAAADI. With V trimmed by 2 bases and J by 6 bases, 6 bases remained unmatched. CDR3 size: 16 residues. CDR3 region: CASSEALSGGVNEQFF. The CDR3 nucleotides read TGCGCCAGCAGTGAGGCCCTTAGCGGGGGGGTCAATGAGCAGTTCTTC.

The CDR3 DNA reads TGTGCCAGCACTATGGGGGACAGGGGTGGTGGCTACACCTTC. Translating it yields CASTMGDRGGGYTF. V usage is TRBV6-5 and J usage is TRBJ1-2; 10 nucleotides align to TRBD1. V dropped 7 bases and J dropped 7; count of bases not matched to a gene: 9. CDR3 length: 14 residues. In germline, CDR1 is MNHEY, CDR2 SVGAGI.

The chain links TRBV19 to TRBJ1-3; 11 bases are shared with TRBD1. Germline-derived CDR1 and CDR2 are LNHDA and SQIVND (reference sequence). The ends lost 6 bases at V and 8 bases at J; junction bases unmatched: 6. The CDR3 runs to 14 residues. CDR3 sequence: CASRPDRGRDTIYF. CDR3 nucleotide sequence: TGTGCCAGTAGACCGGACAGGGGGCGAGACACCATATATTTT.

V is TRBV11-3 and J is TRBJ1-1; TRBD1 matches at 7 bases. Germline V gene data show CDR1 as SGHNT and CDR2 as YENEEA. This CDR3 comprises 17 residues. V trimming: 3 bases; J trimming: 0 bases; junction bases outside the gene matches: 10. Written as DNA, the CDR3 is TGTGCCAGCAGCTTTTATTCCCGGGACAGAGTGAACACTGAAGCTTTCTTT. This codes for CASSFYSRDRVNTEAFF.

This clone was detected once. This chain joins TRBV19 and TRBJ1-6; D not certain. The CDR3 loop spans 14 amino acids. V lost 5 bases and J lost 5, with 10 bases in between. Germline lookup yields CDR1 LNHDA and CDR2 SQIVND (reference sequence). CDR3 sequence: CASSSSRNNSPLHF. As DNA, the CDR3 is TGTGCCAGTAGTTCGAGTCGCAATAATTCACCCCTCCACTTT.

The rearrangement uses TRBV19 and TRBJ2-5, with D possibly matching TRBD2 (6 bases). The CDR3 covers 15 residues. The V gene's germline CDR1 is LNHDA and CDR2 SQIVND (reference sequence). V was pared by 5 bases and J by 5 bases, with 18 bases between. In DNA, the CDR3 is TGTGCCAGTAGTCTCCCTCGGGGGATGGGGGAGACCCAGTACTTC. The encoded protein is CASSLPRGMGETQYF.

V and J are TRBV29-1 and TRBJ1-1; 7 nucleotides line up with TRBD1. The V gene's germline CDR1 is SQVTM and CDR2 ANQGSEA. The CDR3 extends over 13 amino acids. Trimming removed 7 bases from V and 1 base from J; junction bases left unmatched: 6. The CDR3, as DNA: TGCAGCGCCAATGGACAGGAGAACACTGAAGCTTTCTTT. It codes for CSANGQENTEAFF.

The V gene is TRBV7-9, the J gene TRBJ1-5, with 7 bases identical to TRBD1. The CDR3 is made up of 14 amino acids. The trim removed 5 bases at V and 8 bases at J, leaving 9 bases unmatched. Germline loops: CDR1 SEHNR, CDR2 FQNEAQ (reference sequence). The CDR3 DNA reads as TGTGCCAGCAGCGTGACAGGGTCGGAAAAGCCCCAGCATTTT. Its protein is CASSVTGSEKPQHF. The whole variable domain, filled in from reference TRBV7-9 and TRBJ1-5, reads DTGVSQNPRHKITKRGQNVTFRCDPISEHNRLYWYRQTLGQGPEFLTYFQNEAQLEKSRLLSDRFSAERPKGSFSTLEIQRTEQGDSAMYLCASSVTGSEKPQHFGDGTRLSIL.